This TCR beta chain appears in the sequencing data of a study of shared clonotypes between healthy human individuals. Trimming pared 4 bases from V and 2 bases from J, leaving 7 bases between. The CDR3 extends over 13 amino acids. From germline, CDR1 is SGHNT and CDR2 YYREEE (reference sequence). Assay used: immunoSEQ multiplex PCR; TCRdb lists only in-frame clones, some missing. The top ten clones hold 1% to 1.5% of a sample with 1.4 million to 1.5 million clones, roughly 96% of them seen once. A remark on this clone: Its antigen remains unidentified.

A CD45RA-negative memory subset and a CD45RA+ naive subset were separated from the CD4+ cells. Findings of the study overall: The authors sampled blood alone, and tissue repertoires likely differ. What naive subsets generally showed was a larger estimated richness than memory subsets showed. A small donor pool kept down the genetic and exposure-history diversity that was represented.

Sequences were obtained from naive CD4+ T cells sorted from blood. Subset noted: CD45RA+ positively selected. The chain combines TRBV5-4 with TRBJ2-1; D unclear. The receptor's source is a man between 25 and 39 years old in good health. CDR3 sequence (DNA): TGTGCCAGCAGCCCGAACCCCTACAATGAGCAGTTCTTC. Its protein is CASSPNPYNEQFF.